This TCR beta chain emerged from a study of T cells in Graves' hyperthyroidism and ophthalmopathy. At the level of the study: Peripheral blood was taken when the disease was first diagnosed, before any treatment began.

Study-level findings and limits: Most expanded thyroid clonotypes above 0.001 recurred in blood.

It was at first hyperthyroidism diagnosis, before any ophthalmopathy symptoms, that the blood sample was taken. A roughly 9.3 ml volume of fresh peripheral blood provided the PBMCs. Concerning this clonotype itself: No antigen is known for it.

Germline CDR1 is MGHDK and CDR2 is SYGVNS. CDR3 size: 16 residues. Trimming stripped 1 base from V and 3 bases from J, with 14 bases between. RNA transcripts served as the template for amplifying TCR beta CDR3 regions. RT-PCR in the first round (using the HTBI primer set) targeted the TCR CDR3. In TCRdb, the multiplex PCR reads were re-called with MiXCR into one record per CDR3 protein. Of 650,000 to 850,000 distinct CDR3 sequences detected, around a sixth appear once; the ten largest clones hold approximately 16%. The sample comprised blood. The TCR sequence derives from a woman aged 45-59 years with Graves' hyperthyroidism that later progressed to Graves' ophthalmopathy. V and J are TRBV25-1 and TRBJ2-3, with a tentative D call TRBD1 (5 bases). The CDR3, as DNA: TGTGCCAGCAGTGAATTGAGACAGCCAGGGACAGATACGCAGTATTTT. It specifies CASSELRQPGTDTQYF.